The 18 T cell receptor beta chains given below trace back to one sample, sequenced in a study of persistence of HIV-infected CD4 T cells. Sequencing used immunoSEQ version 4 in survey mode. Sequencing was performed with immunoSEQ multiplex PCR; in TCRdb, only in-frame clones are kept and a portion is missing. The sample records some 48,000 clones, about 81% being singletons. These receptors are not linked to any known antigen. The stimulus was lysate of CMV-infected fibroblasts, approximately 9.7 ug/mL. Sorted nonresponding memory CD4+ T cells were CD40L-negative, CD69-negative, CD45RO-high. The specimen was CD4+ T cells sorted from PBMCs after roughly 17-hour stimulation, collected from a patient who received antiretroviral therapy. These receptors all come from an adult man with HIV who was CMV-seropositive.

The V gene is TRBV25-1, the J gene TRBJ2-2, with 7 bases identical to TRBD1. Germline values: CDR1 MGHDK, CDR2 SYGVNS. This CDR3 has 15 amino acids. Trimming took 4 bases from V and 3 from J; bases not matched to a gene: 5. The CDR3 coding sequence is TGTGCCAGCAGTGTACGGACAGGATACACCGGGGAGCTGTTTTTT. Amino acid sequence: CASSVRTGYTGELFF.

This clone is a singleton in its sample. The chain carries TRBV19 and TRBJ2-1; D ambiguous. This CDR3 contains 10 residues. V lost 7 bases, J lost 6 bases, and 4 bases lay in between. Looked up from germline, CDR1 is LNHDA and CDR2 is SQIVND (reference sequence). The CDR3 region has the DNA TGTGCCAGTATGGTCAATGAGCAGTTCTTC. This gives the protein CASMVNEQFF.

The genes are TRBV5-1 and TRBJ2-3; D not certain. V lost 4 bases and J lost 6, with 15 bases in between. The V gene's germline CDR1 is SGHRS and CDR2 YFSETQ. The CDR3 extends over 14 amino acids. CDR3 loop: CASSLKAARDTQYF. The DNA for the CDR3 is TGCGCCAGCAGCCTAAAGGCCGCGCGCGATACGCAGTATTTT. Filled out from reference TRBV5-1 and TRBJ2-3, the complete variable domain reads KAGVTQTPRYLIKTRGQQVTLSCSPISGHRSVSWYQQTPGQGLQFLFEYFSETQRNKGNFPGRFSGRQFSNSRSEMNVSTLELGDSALYLCASSLKAARDTQYFGPGTRLTVL.

The J gene is TRBJ2-3, the V gene TRBV7-6, with a weak D call TRBD1 (5 bases). Germline loops: CDR1 SGHVS, CDR2 FNYEAQ. V lost 2 bases to trimming and J lost 5 bases, with 17 bases between them. The CDR3 contains 16 residues. The CDR3 loop reads CASSLFGRAPGDTQYF. CDR3 in DNA: TGTGCCAGCAGCTTATTCGGCAGGGCCCCCGGAGATACGCAGTATTTT.

The chain combines TRBV11-3 with TRBJ1-1; D unresolved. V was shortened by 5 bases and J by 7 bases, with 11 bases between the two germline ends. The CDR3 runs to 12 residues. The germline V gene encodes CDR1 SGHNT and CDR2 YENEEA. The CDR3 is CASSPRSGEAFF. DNA for the CDR3: TGTGCCAGCAGCCCCCGGTCGGGTGAAGCTTTCTTT.

In this sample, this clone turned up once. The chain uses TRBV7-2 and TRBJ1-6; no firm D call. The ends were cut back, 8 bases at V and 9 bases at J, with 14 bases in the middle. Germline V gene data show CDR1 as SGHTA and CDR2 as FQGNSA. This CDR3 contains 13 residues. For the CDR3, the DNA is TGTGCCAGCGGAGTAGTCAAGGGTTCACCCCTCCACTTT. It specifies CASGVVKGSPLHF.

In its sample, this clone was seen once. The chain carries TRBV6-5 and TRBJ1-3; the D is unclear. CDR1 is MNHEY, CDR2 SVGAGI, per germline. The V gene lost 8 bases and the J gene lost 2 bases, with 16 bases spanning the gap. The CDR3 totals 15 residues. CDR3 in amino acids: CASGLGKGTGNTIYF. CDR3 bases: TGTGCCAGCGGTCTGGGTAAGGGAACTGGAAACACCATATATTTT.

V and J are TRBV3-1 (or the pseudogene TRBV3-2) and TRBJ2-5; D ambiguous. This CDR3 has 12 amino acids. Germline V gene sequence: CDR1 LGHDT, CDR2 YNNKEL (reference sequence). V gave up 3 bases and J gave up 7 bases, with 9 bases separating them. In DNA form, the CDR3 reads TGTGCCAGCAGCCAGGGGATCCGGACCCAGTACTTC. Its protein product is CASSQGIRTQYF.

This clone has a single count. The chain has TRBV6-1 and TRBJ1-6; 7 bases are a match to TRBD1. This CDR3 is built from 16 residues. V shed 4 bases and J 9 bases; nucleotides not matched to a gene: 12. Germline V gene data show CDR1 as MNHNS and CDR2 as SASEGT. CDR3 nucleotides: TGTGCCAGCAGTGCTATACAGGGGAGGGGTATTTCACCCCTCCACTTT. As protein: CASSAIQGRGISPLHF.

This clone appeared once. CDR3 nucleotide sequence: TGTGCCAGCAGCAAAAGGTGGGGGGACTACGAGCAGTACTTC. Its protein product is CASSKRWGDYEQYF. This chain links TRBV14 with TRBJ2-7, with TRBD2 as a possible D gene (6 bases). The CDR3 consists of 14 residues. CDR1 is SGHDN and CDR2 is FVKESK in the germline V gene. The V end was cut by 5 bases, the J end by 3 bases, with 14 bases between.

V usage is TRBV7-2 and J usage is TRBJ1-1; no definite D call. Trimming removed 3 bases from V and 0 bases from J, with 5 bases in between. Germline V lookup: CDR1 SGHTA, CDR2 FQGNSA. The CDR3 has 13 residues. DNA for the CDR3: TGTGCCAGCAGCTTCTCAGTGAACACTGAAGCTTTCTTT. This sequence encodes CASSFSVNTEAFF.

V gene TRBV7-9 combines with J gene TRBJ2-1; possible D gene TRBD1, 6 bases. The germline gives CDR1 SEHNR, CDR2 FQNEAQ (reference sequence). The CDR3 is 13 residues long. The V and J ends lost 7 bases and 3 bases respectively, with 10 bases between them. The CDR3 loop is CASTEGVYNEQFF. The CDR3 bases are TGTGCCAGCACCGAGGGGGTCTACAATGAGCAGTTCTTC.

Of note for this clone: Other nucleotide sequences in the sample specify the same CDR3. The genes are TRBV14 and TRBJ1-5, with D uncertain. Germline V gene sequence: CDR1 SGHDN, CDR2 FVKESK. V was trimmed by 1 base and J by 3 bases, leaving 10 bases between them. The CDR3 runs to 15 residues. CDR3 sequence: CASSQGSGSNQPQHF. In DNA form, the CDR3 reads TGTGCCAGCAGCCAAGGGTCAGGTTCCAATCAGCCCCAGCATTTT.

The chain has TRBV7-2 and TRBJ2-7, with D perhaps assigned TRBD1 or TRBD2 (5 bases each). Germline-derived CDR1 and CDR2 are SGHTA and FQGNSA. V shed 5 bases and J shed 4 bases, with 15 bases lying between them. The CDR3 extends over 14 amino acids. The CDR3 sequence is CASSPTGRRYEQYF. Written as DNA, the CDR3 is TGTGCCAGCAGCCCTACGGGGCGGAGGTACGAGCAGTACTTC.

The CDR3 protein is CASSGSTGSLSEAFF. CDR3 in DNA: TGCGCCAGCAGCGGATCGACAGGGAGTTTGTCGGAAGCTTTCTTT. This sequence joins TRBV4-3 and TRBJ1-1, with 7 bases fitting TRBD1. Germline CDR1 and CDR2: LGHNA and YSLEER. The CDR3 has 15 amino acids. The V segment lost 5 bases and the J segment 8 bases; nucleotides outside the gene matches: 14.

V and J are TRBV19 and TRBJ1-6, with TRBD1 matching 7 bases. The germline V gene has CDR1 LNHDA and CDR2 SQIVND (reference sequence). V gave up 4 bases and J gave up 4 bases; unmatched junction bases: 1. There are 14 residues in the CDR3. The CDR3 nucleotides are TGTGCCAGTAGTACGGGACAGTATAATTCACCCCTCCACTTT. It specifies CASSTGQYNSPLHF. The full variable domain, rest sourced from reference TRBV19 and TRBJ1-6, is DGGITQSPKYLFRKEGQNVTLSCEQNLNHDAMYWYRQDPGQGLRLIYYSQIVNDFQKGDIAEGYSVSREKKESFPLTVTSAQKNPTAFYLCASSTGQYNSPLHFGNGTRLTVT.

V gene TRBV6-5 combines with J gene TRBJ1-5, with D possibly matching TRBD1 (6 bases). CDR1 is MNHEY and CDR2 is SVGAGI in the germline V gene. The CDR3 is 13 residues long. Trimming cost V 5 bases and J 5 bases, with 10 bases left between them. The chain's CDR3 is CASSQGRHQPQHF. The CDR3 DNA is TGTGCCAGCAGTCAGGGGCGGCATCAGCCCCAGCATTTT.

This rearrangement joins TRBV5-6 to TRBJ1-2; D remains ambiguous. Germline V gives CDR1 SGHDT, CDR2 YYEEEE. This CDR3 has 11 amino acids. Trimming removed 2 bases at V and 5 bases at J, with 4 bases between. This CDR3 is CASSFGYGYTF. CDR3 coding DNA: TGTGCCAGCAGCTTTGGGTATGGCTACACCTTC.